Each of the 30 T cell receptor beta chains below was sequenced from the same sample in a study of blood T cells in healthy people across ages. Primed by a sample-barcoded 5' primer and a J-beta primer mix, a second PCR proceeded for 7 to 11 cycles. Each CDR3 protein is one row after TCRdb ran MiXCR on the 5' RACE reads. Of almost 800,000 distinct CDR3 sequences listed, 58% are singletons. Specimen: blood. The receptors derive from a man between 25 and 39 years old in good health.

J is TRBJ2-5 and V is TRBV6-2 or TRBV6-3; D ambiguous. From germline, CDR1 is MNHEY and CDR2 SVGEGT. CDR3 size: 16 residues. The ends were cut back, 0 bases at V and 2 bases at J, with 13 bases in the middle. The chain's CDR3 is CASSYSRTQVQETQYF. CDR3 nucleotides: TGTGCCAGCAGTTACTCGAGGACCCAAGTACAAGAGACCCAGTACTTC.

The table lists this clonotype with a few counts. The chain couples TRBV20-1 to TRBJ2-5; TRBD2 aligns across 7 bases. V lost 3 bases and J lost 5; bases outside the gene matches: 9. The CDR3 totals 14 residues. Germline CDR1 reads DFQATT; CDR2 reads SNEGSKA (reference sequence). The CDR3 sequence: CSASDPGRVETQYF. CDR3 nucleotides: TGCAGTGCTAGCGATCCAGGGAGGGTCGAGACCCAGTACTTC.

The chain carries TRBV4-2 and TRBJ2-5; no definite D call. Germline V gene sequence: CDR1 LGHNA, CDR2 YNFKEQ. Between the trimmed V and J ends, which lost 0 bases and 0 bases, there was a span of 14 bases. This CDR3 is 17 amino acids long. CDR3 sequence (DNA): TGTGCCAGCAGCCAAGATCTCCTAGTGGGGAACCAAGAGACCCAGTACTTC. It specifies CASSQDLLVGNQETQYF.

Only a few counts were recorded for this clonotype. V gene TRBV7-2 combines with J gene TRBJ1-5; no definite D call. Looked up from germline, CDR1 is SGHTA and CDR2 is FQGNSA. The CDR3 consists of 13 residues. Trimming left V 5 bases short and J 4 bases short, with 9 bases between. The CDR3 protein is CASSLHWNQPQHF. CDR3 coding DNA: TGTGCCAGCAGCCTCCATTGGAATCAGCCCCAGCATTTT.

A few counts support this clonotype. The V call is TRBV7-3, the J call TRBJ2-5, with D perhaps TRBD1 or TRBD2 (6 bases each). CDR1 is SGHTA, CDR2 FQGTGA, per germline. Trimming stripped 6 bases from V and 11 bases from J, with 28 bases between. This CDR3 is built from 16 residues. CDR3 bases: TGTGCCAGCAGTTCCCCCGGGGCGGGGCGGGACAATGAGCAGTACTTC. Amino acids: CASSSPGAGRDNEQYF.

The chain has TRBV19 and TRBJ1-1; TRBD1 matches at 7 bases. This CDR3 has 18 amino acids. Germline-derived CDR1 and CDR2 are LNHDA and SQIVND (reference sequence). Trimming took 6 bases from V and 0 from J; bases not matched to a gene: 16. CDR3 in amino acids: CASRIRTGRAPMNTEAFF. The CDR3 bases are TGTGCCAGTAGGATAAGGACAGGCAGGGCGCCCATGAACACTGAAGCTTTCTTT.

The chain recombines TRBV12-3 or TRBV12-4 with TRBJ2-7; TRBD1 aligns across 11 bases. The V gene end was trimmed by 7 bases and the J gene end by 7 bases; junction bases not matched to a gene: 9. The CDR3 runs 14 residues. In nucleotides, the CDR3 is TGTGCCAGCACCCTCGGACAGGGGGCGGGAGAGCAGTACTTC. It encodes CASTLGQGAGEQYF.

This clonotype came up a few times. The CDR3 bases are TGTGCCAGCAGCTTAGTAGGCAGGGTTCGTGGCTACACCTTC. It encodes CASSLVGRVRGYTF. The rearrangement joins TRBV7-2 to TRBJ1-2, with D maybe TRBD1 (5 bases). V lost 1 base to trimming and J lost 7 bases, with 13 bases between them. Germline V gene sequence: CDR1 SGHTA, CDR2 FQGNSA. The CDR3 totals 14 residues.

With respect to this clonotype: One end of the junction varies from germline; a read error may be responsible. The V call is TRBV11-1, the J call TRBJ2-7; D may match TRBD1 or TRBD2 (7 bases each). The CDR3 consists of 15 residues. CDR1 SGHAT and CDR2 FQDESV come from the germline V gene (reference sequence). In DNA form, the CDR3 reads TGTGCTAGCAGTCTAGCGGTAGGGACAGCCTACGAGCAGTACTTC. Translated: CASSLAVGTAYEQYF.

This clonotype showed up just once. The chain couples TRBV27 to TRBJ1-2; D is perhaps TRBD1 (5 bases). CDR3 length: 14 amino acids. In germline, CDR1 is MNHEY, CDR2 SMNVEV (reference sequence). Deletions cut 5 bases from V and 3 bases from J, with 13 bases between. The CDR3: CASSTAGTYYGYTF. The CDR3 DNA reads as TGTGCCAGCAGTACCGCCGGGACCTACTATGGCTACACCTTC.

The V gene is TRBV7-9, the J gene TRBJ2-5, with D uncertain. This CDR3 contains 11 residues. Germline assignment: CDR1 SEHNR and CDR2 FQNEAQ (reference sequence). V lost 7 bases and J lost 7, with 10 bases in between. CDR3 sequence: CASNTWGTQYF. The CDR3 coding sequence is TGTGCCAGCAATACATGGGGGACCCAGTACTTC.

This sequence joins TRBV19 and TRBJ2-3; maybe TRBD1 (5 bases). The CDR3 is made up of 16 amino acids. The germline V gene has CDR1 LNHDA and CDR2 SQIVND (reference sequence). With 5 bases removed from V and 4 bases from J, the gap between germline ends came to 19 bases. The CDR3 here is CASSSPGRVGADTQYF. The CDR3 nucleotides are TGTGCCAGTAGTTCCCCAGGGCGTGTCGGTGCAGATACGCAGTATTTT.

CDR3 bases: TGCAGTGCCCCCCCGGGTAGCGGGAGTCCAGATACGCAGTATTTT. Residues: CSAPPGSGSPDTQYF. This rearrangement joins TRBV20-1 to TRBJ2-3; 9 nucleotides align to TRBD2. The V and J ends lost 6 bases and 4 bases, in that order; junction bases with no gene match: 11. CDR3 length: 15 amino acids. Germline V gives CDR1 DFQATT, CDR2 SNEGSKA (reference sequence).

The chain uses TRBV27 and TRBJ2-7; D possibly matches TRBD1 or TRBD2 (5 bases each). The CDR3 loop spans 15 amino acids. Trimming shortened V by 5 bases and J by 5 bases, and 19 bases separated the two germline ends. Germline V gene lookup returns CDR1 MNHEY and CDR2 SMNVEV (reference sequence). For the CDR3, the DNA is TGTGCCAGCAGTCACCGGGGCTTCGGAATGGACGAGCAGTACTTC. It is translated as CASSHRGFGMDEQYF.

This chain uses TRBV5-1 with TRBJ2-5, with D perhaps matching TRBD1 (6 bases). V dropped 4 bases and J dropped 11 bases, with 21 bases sitting between them. This CDR3 spans 14 amino acids. Germline CDR1 reads SGHRS; CDR2 reads YFSETQ. CDR3 region: CASSHRRQEGEQYF. Here the CDR3 DNA reads TGCGCCAGCAGCCATCGCCGACAGGAAGGAGAGCAGTACTTC.

The CDR3 bases are TGTGCCAGCGGGGGGACTAGCGGGAGGGGCCCCCGTACGTTCTTC. This gives the protein CASGGTSGRGPRTFF. The rearrangement links TRBV6-9 to TRBJ2-1; 16 bases map to TRBD2. Germline loops: CDR1 MNHGY, CDR2 SVAAGI. The CDR3 is 15 amino acids. The V and J ends lost 8 bases and 15 bases, in that order; junction bases with no gene match: 13.

The chain employs TRBV12-3 or TRBV12-4 and TRBJ2-5, with D maybe TRBD2 (5 bases). V shed 5 bases and J shed 7 bases, with 14 bases lying between them. The CDR3 runs 13 residues. CDR3 DNA sequence: TGTGCCAGCAGTCCGCCGGCTGGGAGGACCCAGTACTTC. It codes for CASSPPAGRTQYF.

J is TRBJ2-1 and V is TRBV20-1; tentative D call: TRBD2 (5 bases). The CDR3 has 12 amino acids. Per the germline V gene, CDR1 is DFQATT and CDR2 is SNEGSKA (reference sequence). Trimming took off 6 bases at V and 9 bases at J, with 15 bases between the two ends. The chain's CDR3 is CSAQVATGEQFF. The CDR3 DNA sequence: TGCAGTGCCCAAGTAGCGACTGGTGAGCAGTTCTTC.

The J gene is TRBJ1-2, the V gene TRBV28, with a possible D match to TRBD1 (5 bases). Germline loops: CDR1 MDHEN, CDR2 SYDVKM. Trimming pared 5 bases from V and 8 bases from J, leaving 15 bases between. CDR3 length: 13 amino acids. The CDR3 bases are TGTGCCAGCAGTATAAGCGGGGCGCGGGGCTACACCTTC. This sequence encodes CASSISGARGYTF.

This clonotype was detected only a few times. This rearrangement joins TRBV4-2 to TRBJ2-7; 10 bases line up with TRBD1. CDR3 size: 16 residues. Germline trimming cut 5 bases from V and 6 bases from J; bases unmatched to any gene: 13. Germline CDR1 and CDR2: LGHNA and YNFKEQ. The CDR3 region has the DNA TGTGCCAGCAGCGCAGGCGGGACAGGGGTATTGGGCGAGCAGTACTTC. Translation gives CASSAGGTGVLGEQYF.

The chain uses TRBV20-1 and TRBJ1-1, with a tentative D call TRBD1 (6 bases). Per the germline V gene, CDR1 is DFQATT and CDR2 is SNEGSKA (reference sequence). The CDR3 is 16 amino acids. Trimming cost V 0 bases and J 0 bases, with 14 bases left between them. The CDR3 protein is CSARDSGAGMNTEAFF. The DNA for the CDR3 is TGCAGTGCTAGAGATTCGGGGGCTGGTATGAACACTGAAGCTTTCTTT.

This chain joins TRBV25-1 and TRBJ2-6; the match to TRBD1 covers 8 bases. Germline V CDR1 and CDR2: MGHDK, SYGVNS. Unmatched junction bases numbered 20, after V lost 7 bases and J lost 0 bases. This CDR3 contains 21 residues. The CDR3 loop is CASTIPGQDLEGASGANVLTF. DNA of the CDR3: TGTGCCAGCACGATTCCGGGACAGGATCTGGAAGGGGCCTCTGGGGCCAACGTCCTGACTTTC. The whole variable domain, filled in from reference TRBV25-1 and TRBJ2-6, reads EADIYQTPRYLVIGTGKKITLECSQTMGHDKMYWYQQDPGMELHLIHYSYGVNSTEKGDLSSESTVSRIRTEHFPLTLESARPSHTSQYLCASTIPGQDLEGASGANVLTFGAGSRLTVL.

The chain has TRBV6-2 or TRBV6-3 and TRBJ1-2; a possible D gene is TRBD1 (5 bases). The CDR3 has 13 amino acids. From germline, CDR1 is MNHEY and CDR2 SVGEGT. Trimming shortened V by 5 bases and J by 5 bases, and 12 bases separated the two germline ends. The DNA of the CDR3 is TGTGCCAGCAGTGGGGACGTCGCTTATGGCTACACCTTC. Residues: CASSGDVAYGYTF.

The chain uses TRBV4-3 and TRBJ2-4, with 7 bases matching TRBD2. The V gene's germline CDR1 is LGHNA and CDR2 YSLEER. The CDR3 totals 17 residues. Unmatched junction bases numbered 11, after V lost 1 base and J lost 5 bases. The CDR3 sequence is CASSQVARGTTENIQYF. The CDR3 nucleotides read TGCGCCAGCAGCCAAGTTGCTAGAGGGACTACCGAAAACATTCAGTACTTC.

This clonotype appeared once. The chain has TRBV27 and TRBJ2-1; 7 bases fit TRBD2. Per the germline V gene, CDR1 is MNHEY and CDR2 is SMNVEV (reference sequence). V dropped 6 bases and J dropped 3; count of bases not matched to a gene: 5. The CDR3 sequence is 14 residues long. CDR3 protein: CASRSGTLYNEQFF. In DNA, the CDR3 is TGTGCCAGCAGAAGCGGGACCCTCTACAATGAGCAGTTCTTC.

This clonotype was detected only once. One end of the junction is discordant with germline, which a read error may explain. The CDR3, as DNA: TGTGTCATCACCAATACTAGCGGCACAGATACGCAGTATTTT. The encoded protein is CVITNTSGTDTQYF. This chain connects TRBV10-3 to TRBJ2-3, with 7 positions matching TRBD2. CDR3 length equals 14 residues. Germline CDR1 is ENHRY and CDR2 is SYGVKD.

The V and J genes are TRBV9 and TRBJ2-4; TRBD2 matches 8 bases. J was trimmed by 13 bases and V by 0 bases; bases with no gene match: 6. Germline values: CDR1 SGDLS, CDR2 YYNGEE. This CDR3 has 13 residues. The CDR3 DNA follows: TGTGCCAGCAGCGTAGCGTTCGGGAGGGAGCAGTACTTC. It is translated as CASSVAFGREQYF.

This sequence joins TRBV2 and TRBJ2-5; D gene ambiguous. Per the germline V gene, CDR1 is SNHLY and CDR2 is FYNNEI. There are 13 residues in the CDR3. Trimming took 2 bases from V and 5 from J, leaving 9 bases between them. The CDR3 spells CASSETARETQYF. Written as DNA, the CDR3 is TGTGCCAGCAGTGAAACGGCTAGGGAGACCCAGTACTTC.

This clonotype was recorded a few times. The rearrangement joins TRBV20-1 to TRBJ1-2, with 11 positions matching TRBD1. The CDR3 is made up of 15 amino acids. The junction had 7 bases not matched to a gene; V was cut back by 5 bases and J by 2 bases. CDR1 is DFQATT, CDR2 SNEGSKA, per germline (reference sequence). The CDR3 nucleotides are TGCAGTGCTGGCTCCGGGACAGGGGGGAACTATGGCTACACCTTC. This translates into CSAGSGTGGNYGYTF.

This rearrangement joins TRBV3-1 to TRBJ2-1; 9 bases fit TRBD2. Germline V gene data show CDR1 as LGHDT and CDR2 as YNNKEL (reference sequence). J lost 0 bases, V lost 3 bases, and 9 bases had no gene match. This CDR3 has 18 amino acids. The CDR3 reads CASSHSGGASGSYNEQFF. The CDR3 DNA sequence: TGTGCCAGCAGCCATAGCGGGGGAGCGTCGGGCTCCTACAATGAGCAGTTCTTC.